The 23 T cell receptor beta chains below were found in one sample sequenced in a study of T-cell reconstitution after alpha-beta-depleted transplantation in children. Unique molecular identifiers were incorporated into the prepared TCRbeta library. TCRdb recomputed calls from the PCR reads with MiXCR, one row per CDR3 protein. The sample lists about 210,000 distinct CDR3 sequences, around a sixth occurring once. The specimen was PBMCs, mostly from graft donor cells, collected 360 days after TCRalphabeta/CD19-depleted stem cell transplant. Receptors were obtained from a male patient aged 2-15 years who had a stem cell transplant for acute lymphoblastic leukemia, so the T cells may come from the graft donor.

This clonotype was seen only a few times. This rearrangement joins TRBV5-1 to TRBJ2-3; TRBD1 matches at 7 bases. Germline assignment: CDR1 SGHRS and CDR2 YFSETQ. V was pared by 4 bases and J by 6 bases, with 14 bases of the junction left unmatched. This CDR3 has 16 amino acids. The DNA of the CDR3 is TGCGCCAGCAGCATACAGGGACAGACAAGACTCGATACGCAGTATTTT. Its translation is CASSIQGQTRLDTQYF.

V gene TRBV14 combines with J gene TRBJ1-4; TRBD1 might be the D (6 bases). Germline CDR1 and CDR2: SGHDN and FVKESK. Trimming pared 2 bases from V and 8 bases from J, leaving 21 bases between. The CDR3 extends over 17 amino acids. CDR3 DNA: TGTGCCAGCAGCCAATTTAGATCAGCGGGGGCGGGCGAAAAACTGTTTTTT. Translation gives CASSQFRSAGAGEKLFF. The full variable domain, in which reference TRBV14 and TRBJ1-4 provide the parts outside the CDR3, is EAGVTQFPSHSVIEKGQTVTLRCDPISGHDNLYWYRRVMGKEIKFLLHFVKESKQDESGMPNNRFLAERTGGTYSTLKVQPAELEDSGVYFCASSQFRSAGAGEKLFFGSGTQLSVL.

The table lists this clonotype with many counts. V is TRBV12-3 or TRBV12-4 and J is TRBJ2-7; D is ambiguous. Between the trimmed V and J ends, which lost 6 bases and 5 bases, there was a span of 8 bases. The CDR3 length is 11 residues. The CDR3 sequence is CASSSPHEQYF. The CDR3 region has the DNA TGTGCCAGCAGCTCCCCTCACGAGCAGTACTTC.

The chain uses TRBV5-8 and TRBJ2-2, with 11 bases aligning to TRBD1. CDR1 and CDR2 (germline): SGHTS, YDEGEE. The CDR3 is 15 residues long. Losses at the gene ends were 2 bases for V and 4 bases for J; bases not matched to a gene: 1. The CDR3 sequence is CASSFGTGGTGELFF. CDR3 sequence (DNA): TGTGCCAGCAGCTTTGGGACAGGGGGCACCGGGGAGCTGTTTTTT.

In its sample, this clonotype ranks as large. The genes are TRBV29-1 and TRBJ2-7, with D tentatively TRBD1 (5 bases). The CDR3 length is 11 residues. CDR1 and CDR2 (germline): SQVTM, ANQGSEA. The V gene lost 3 bases and the J gene lost 5 bases, with 8 bases spanning the gap. The CDR3 spells CSVEAGNEQYF. The CDR3 region has the DNA TGCAGCGTTGAGGCAGGGAACGAGCAGTACTTC.

The chain combines TRBV4-3 with TRBJ2-5; D is possibly TRBD1 or TRBD2 (5 bases each). Germline V gene sequence: CDR1 LGHNA, CDR2 YSLEER. V was cut by 4 bases and J by 5 bases, with 11 bases left in between. The CDR3 runs to 13 residues. The DNA of the CDR3 is TGCGCCAGCAGCCGGGGCAGAGGGGAGACCCAGTACTTC. Translating gives CASSRGRGETQYF.

This clonotype was seen a few times. The chain has TRBV3-1 and TRBJ2-3; 7 positions agree with TRBD1. V lost 4 bases to trimming and J lost 5 bases; unmatched junction nucleotides: 9. This CDR3 has 15 residues. Germline V gene sequence: CDR1 LGHDT, CDR2 YNNKEL (reference sequence). The CDR3 DNA follows: TGTGCCAGCAGCCGCACCGACAGGGTTGAAGATACGCAGTATTTT. Its translation: CASSRTDRVEDTQYF.

V gene TRBV28 combines with J gene TRBJ2-7; possibly TRBD1 for D (5 bases). V lost 3 bases and J 0 bases, leaving 12 bases between the germline ends. CDR3 length equals 15 residues. Germline CDR1 and CDR2: MDHEN and SYDVKM. CDR3 bases: TGTGCCAGCAGTTTTGACTGGACAAACTCCTACGAGCAGTACTTC. This encodes CASSFDWTNSYEQYF.

The chain has TRBV29-1 and TRBJ1-1, with D uncertain. CDR3 length equals 13 residues. V was trimmed by 3 bases and J by 5 bases, leaving 13 bases between them. Germline CDR1 reads SQVTM; CDR2 reads ANQGSEA. This CDR3 reads CSVEGITLTEAFF. CDR3 in DNA: TGCAGCGTTGAGGGGATTACGTTGACTGAAGCTTTCTTT.

This clonotype was seen more than once but under ten times. This chain connects TRBV6-1 to TRBJ2-5; TRBD2 is a possible D gene (6 bases). From germline, CDR1 is MNHNS and CDR2 SASEGT. The CDR3 is 15 amino acids. The germline V and J ends were trimmed by 8 bases and 7 bases, with 23 bases remaining between them. For the CDR3, the DNA is TGTGCCAGCGGGCTCCTTGGTGGGACTGTCCTGACCCAGTACTTC. It translates to CASGLLGGTVLTQYF.

The chain joins TRBV4-2 to TRBJ2-3, with TRBD1 matching over 8 bases. Germline V lookup: CDR1 LGHNA, CDR2 YNFKEQ. The length of the CDR3 is 16 residues. J was trimmed by 6 bases and V by 8 bases; bases with no gene match: 16. This CDR3 is CASHHGDRDRSDTQYF. The CDR3 bases are TGTGCCAGCCATCATGGGGACCGGGACAGGTCTGATACGCAGTATTTT.

The chain links TRBV9 to TRBJ2-1; D is unresolved. Trimming pared 0 bases from V and 7 bases from J, leaving 8 bases between. The germline V gene has CDR1 SGDLS and CDR2 YYNGEE. This CDR3 spans 13 amino acids. CDR3 amino acids: CASSVASPNEQFF. CDR3 DNA: TGTGCCAGCAGCGTAGCCAGTCCTAATGAGCAGTTCTTC.

The chain recombines TRBV7-9 with TRBJ1-1, with D possibly being TRBD1 (6 bases). CDR1 is SEHNR and CDR2 is FQNEAQ in the germline V gene (reference sequence). V gave up 5 bases and J gave up 6 bases, with 10 bases separating them. The CDR3 runs to 12 residues. CDR3 DNA sequence: TGTGCCAGCAGCCACAGGGAGGCTGAAGCTTTCTTT. Its translation: CASSHREAEAFF.

The sample holds a few counts of this clonotype. V and J are TRBV6-1 and TRBJ2-2; D might be TRBD2 (6 bases). The CDR3 sequence is 15 residues long. Trimming removed 11 bases at V and 2 bases at J, with 18 bases between. CDR1 is MNHNS and CDR2 is SASEGT in the germline V gene. The CDR3 coding sequence is TGTGCCTCTCGAGGGGAGGAGCAAAACACCGGGGAGCTGTTTTTT. Its protein product is CASRGEEQNTGELFF.

This chain joins TRBV6-2 or TRBV6-3 and TRBJ2-7; 7 bases align to TRBD1. This CDR3 is built from 15 residues. V gave up 2 bases and J gave up 3 bases; unmatched junction bases: 7. Germline CDR1 is MNHEY and CDR2 is SVGEGT. CDR3 region: CASSYPRDSLYEQYF. The CDR3 DNA reads TGTGCCAGCAGTTACCCCCGGGACAGTCTCTACGAGCAGTACTTC.

This clonotype appeared a few times. The chain couples TRBV6-1 to TRBJ1-1; D is unclear. There are 13 residues in the CDR3. Germline CDR1 and CDR2: MNHNS and SASEGT. The germline V and J ends were trimmed by 6 bases and 1 base, with 9 bases remaining between them. The CDR3 region is CASSQDPNTEAFF. The CDR3 DNA reads TGTGCCAGCAGCCAAGACCCGAACACTGAAGCTTTCTTT.

This chain uses TRBV10-2 with TRBJ2-3; no clear D gene. The CDR3 is made up of 14 amino acids. CDR1 WSHSY and CDR2 SAAADI come from the germline V gene. V was shortened by 2 bases and J by 4 bases, with 10 bases between the two germline ends. The CDR3 nucleotides read TGCGCCAGCAGTGAGACACCGCCTGCAGATACGCAGTATTTT. It yields the protein CASSETPPADTQYF.

This rearrangement joins TRBV12-3 or TRBV12-4 to TRBJ1-2, with 11 bases fitting TRBD1. The CDR3 has 13 amino acids. J gave up 8 bases and V 5 bases, and 4 bases lay outside the gene matches. As DNA, the CDR3 is TGTGCCAGCAGTCCCGGGACAGGGGGAGGCTACACCTTC. The encoded protein is CASSPGTGGGYTF.

This clonotype was seen a few times. The rearrangement joins TRBV27 to TRBJ2-1; D is unclear. Germline V gives CDR1 MNHEY, CDR2 SMNVEV (reference sequence). This CDR3 has 13 amino acids. Trimming took off 4 bases at V and 7 bases at J, with 11 bases between the two ends. The CDR3 region has the DNA TGTGCCAGCAGTTCCCATCTAGAAAATGAGCAGTTCTTC. Protein product: CASSSHLENEQFF.

The chain has TRBV4-3 and TRBJ1-6, with 7 bases fitting TRBD1. CDR1 is LGHNA and CDR2 is YSLEER in the germline V gene. V lost 0 bases, J lost 8 bases, and 7 bases stayed unmatched. The CDR3 length is 16 residues. The CDR3 here is CASSQEVDRRHSPLHF. CDR3 sequence (DNA): TGCGCCAGCAGCCAAGAAGTGGACAGGCGCCATTCACCCCTCCACTTT.

This clonotype was counted a few times. CDR3 in amino acids: CASSWRGLPYNEQFF. CDR3 in DNA: TGCGCCAGCAGCTGGCGGGGGCTGCCCTACAATGAGCAGTTCTTC. This chain uses TRBV5-1 with TRBJ2-1; D might be TRBD2 (7 bases). The CDR3 sequence is 15 residues long. Trimming took off 3 bases at V and 2 bases at J, with 12 bases between the two ends. CDR1 SGHRS and CDR2 YFSETQ come from the germline V gene.

The rearrangement joins TRBV5-1 to TRBJ2-3; 8 nucleotides match TRBD1. The V and J ends lost 4 bases and 2 bases, in that order; junction bases with no gene match: 3. The germline V gene has CDR1 SGHRS and CDR2 YFSETQ. The CDR3 consists of 14 residues. In DNA form, the CDR3 reads TGCGCCAGCAGCACGGGACAGGACACAGATACGCAGTATTTT. Encoded protein: CASSTGQDTDTQYF. Variable domain in full (rest from reference TRBV5-1 and TRBJ2-3): KAGVTQTPRYLIKTRGQQVTLSCSPISGHRSVSWYQQTPGQGLQFLFEYFSETQRNKGNFPGRFSGRQFSNSRSEMNVSTLELGDSALYLCASSTGQDTDTQYFGPGTRLTVL.

This clonotype was seen only a few times. This sequence joins TRBV5-6 and TRBJ1-3, with unresolved D. CDR1 SGHDT and CDR2 YYEEEE come from the germline V gene. This CDR3 comprises 12 residues. The V end lost 4 bases, the J end lost 4 bases, and 6 bases lay between the germline ends. The CDR3 loop is CASSQRGNTIYF. DNA for the CDR3: TGTGCCAGCAGCCAGAGAGGAAACACCATATATTTT.